This TCR beta chain was sequenced in a study of blood T cells in healthy people across ages. Study outcomes and limitations: Diversity of TCR beta per million T cells declined in a roughly linear way with age. Relative to aged donors, long-lived donors carried more naive CD4+ cells and displayed higher diversity.

This clonotype was recorded many times. What it recognizes is unknown. PCR was performed a second time for about 6 to 12 cycles using a sample-barcoded 5' primer and a J-beta primer mix. Using its own MiXCR run on the 5' RACE reads, TCRdb lists one record per CDR3 protein. The sample has 1.5 million to 2 million distinct CDR3 sequences, 28% seen once. Trimming shortened V by 0 bases and J by 0 bases, and 6 bases separated the two germline ends. This CDR3 spans 15 amino acids. The germline V gene has CDR1 MRHNA and CDR2 SNTAGT. This clonotype originated in a woman under 40 in good health. Sequenced sample: blood. The genes are TRBV6-4 and TRBJ2-1; D ambiguous. In DNA form, the CDR3 reads TGTGCCAGCAGTGACTCAAGAGGCTCCTACAATGAGCAGTTCTTC. It translates to CASSDSRGSYNEQFF.